This T cell receptor beta chain was captured by sequencing in a study of identical twins. cDNA molecules carried unique molecular identifiers, and template switching added a universal primer site. One entry per CDR3 protein results from TCRdb running MiXCR on the 5' RACE reads. The sample includes roughly 770,000 distinct CDR3 sequences, about 20% seen only once; the top ten take around 13%. This clonotype was recorded once. CDR3 length: 13 residues. J gave up 5 bases and V 4 bases, and 6 bases lay outside the gene matches. CDR1 DFQATT and CDR2 SNEGSKA come from the germline V gene (reference sequence). These data were likewise used in another study, on T cells expressing NK-cell markers. From that study: Sorted CD3+CD56+NKG2C+, CD3+CD56+NKG2C- and CD3+CD56-NKG2C+ T-cell subsets were beta-chain profiled. These same clonotypes (in several donors) also led the CD3+CD56-NKG2C+ fraction.

The chain uses TRBV20-1 and TRBJ2-5, with 8 bases that match TRBD2. This receptor was obtained from a woman aged 18-29 years in good health. Specimen: PBMCs. CDR3 sequence reads: CSATRGGRETQYF. CDR3 DNA: TGCAGTGCTACCCGGGGCGGGAGGGAGACCCAGTACTTC.